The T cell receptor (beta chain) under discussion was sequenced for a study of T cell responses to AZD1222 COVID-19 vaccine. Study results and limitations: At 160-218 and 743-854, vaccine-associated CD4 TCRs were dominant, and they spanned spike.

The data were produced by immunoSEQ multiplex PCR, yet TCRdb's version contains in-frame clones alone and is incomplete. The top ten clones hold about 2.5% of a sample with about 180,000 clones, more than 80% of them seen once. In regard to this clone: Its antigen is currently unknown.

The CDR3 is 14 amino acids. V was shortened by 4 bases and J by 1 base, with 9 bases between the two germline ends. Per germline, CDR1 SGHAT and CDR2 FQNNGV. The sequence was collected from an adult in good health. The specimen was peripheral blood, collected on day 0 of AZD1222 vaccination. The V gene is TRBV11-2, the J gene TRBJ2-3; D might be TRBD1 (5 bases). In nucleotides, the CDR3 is TGTGCCAGCAGCTCACAGGTTGGCACAGATACGCAGTATTTT. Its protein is CASSSQVGTDTQYF.